This T cell receptor beta chain emerged from a study of T cell changes during pregnancy in multiple sclerosis. CDR1 is SQVTM, CDR2 ANQGSEA, per germline. The CDR3 spans 13 residues. The ends were cut back, 0 bases at V and 0 bases at J, with 3 bases in the middle. Profiled with immunoSEQ multiplex PCR; TCRdb holds only in-frame clones, not every one. This table has about 23,000 clones, roughly 91% appearing once. The count of this clone is one. V and J are TRBV29-1 and TRBJ2-1; D remains unclear. The sample consisted of CD8+ T cells from peripheral blood mononuclear cells, taken in the first trimester of pregnancy. This receptor was identified in a female donor with multiple sclerosis, enrolled in a pregnancy study. Here the CDR3 reads CSVEDSSYNEQFF. In nucleotides, the CDR3 is TGCAGCGTTGAAGACAGCTCCTACAATGAGCAGTTCTTC.